This T cell receptor (beta chain) derives from a study of metastatic and nonmetastatic thyroid tumors. For the study at large: From malignant and benign thyroid patients, repertoires in blood and in tumor or nodule tissue were compared.

MiXCR was used by TCRdb to re-call the PCR reads. The sample records about 26,000 clones, approximately 24% being singletons. All patients were untreated before thyroid surgery. V trimming: 2 bases; J trimming: 1 base; junction bases outside the gene matches: 5. The germline V gene has CDR1 DFQATT and CDR2 SNEGSKA (reference sequence). There are 15 residues in the CDR3. This sequence joins TRBV20-1 and TRBJ2-3; 8 bases match TRBD2. The sequenced sample consisted of blood. This clonotype was obtained from a female donor with papillary thyroid cancer or a benign thyroid nodule (not recorded which). Some clones in this sample may be carry-over from other donors' samples. The CDR3 here is CSARILAGGTDTQYF. DNA of the CDR3: TGCAGTGCTAGAATCCTAGCGGGTGGCACAGATACGCAGTATTTT.